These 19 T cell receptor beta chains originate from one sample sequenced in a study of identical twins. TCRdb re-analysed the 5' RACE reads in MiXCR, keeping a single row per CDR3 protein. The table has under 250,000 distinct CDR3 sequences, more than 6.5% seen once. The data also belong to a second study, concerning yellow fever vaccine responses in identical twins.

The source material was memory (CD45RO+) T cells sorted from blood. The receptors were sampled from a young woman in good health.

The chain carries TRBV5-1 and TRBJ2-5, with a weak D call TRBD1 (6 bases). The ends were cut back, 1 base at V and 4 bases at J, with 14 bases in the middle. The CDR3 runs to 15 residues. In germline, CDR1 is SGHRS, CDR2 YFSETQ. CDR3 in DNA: TGCGCCAGCAGCTTGTTAGGGGGTGGCGGAGAGACCCAGTACTTC. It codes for CASSLLGGGGETQYF.

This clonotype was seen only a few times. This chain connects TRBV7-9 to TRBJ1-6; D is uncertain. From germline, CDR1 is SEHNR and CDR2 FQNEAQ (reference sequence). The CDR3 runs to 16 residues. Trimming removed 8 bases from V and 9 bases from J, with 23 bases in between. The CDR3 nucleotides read TGTGCCAGCGGTCTTAGTCCGGACCGTACTCGTTCACCCCTCCACTTT. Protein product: CASGLSPDRTRSPLHF.

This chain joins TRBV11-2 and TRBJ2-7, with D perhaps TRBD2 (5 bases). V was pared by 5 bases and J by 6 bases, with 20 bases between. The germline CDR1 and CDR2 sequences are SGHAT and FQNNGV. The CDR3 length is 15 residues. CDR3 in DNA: TGTGCCAGCAGCCCGATCTCCGGGGAAGTGGGCGAGCAGTACTTC. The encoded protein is CASSPISGEVGEQYF.

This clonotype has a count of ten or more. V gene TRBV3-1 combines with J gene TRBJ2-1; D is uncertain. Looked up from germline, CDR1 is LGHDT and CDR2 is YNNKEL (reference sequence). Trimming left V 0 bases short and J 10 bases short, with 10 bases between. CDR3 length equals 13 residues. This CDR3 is CASSQDPRREQFF. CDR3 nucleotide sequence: TGTGCCAGCAGCCAAGATCCTAGGCGGGAGCAGTTCTTC.

CDR3: CASSFKDTQYF. CDR3 sequence (DNA): TGTGCCAGCTCATTTAAAGATACGCAGTATTTT. V is TRBV18 and J is TRBJ2-3; D call uncertain. V was shortened by 5 bases and J by 5 bases, with 5 bases between the two germline ends. This CDR3 is 11 amino acids long. Germline-derived CDR1 and CDR2 are KGHSH and LQKENI. Together with reference TRBV18 and TRBJ2-3, the CDR3 gives the full variable domain: NAGVMQNPRHLVRRRGQEARLRCSPMKGHSHVYWYRQLPEEGLKFMVYLQKENIIDESGMPKERFSAEFPKEGPSILRIQQVVRGDSAAYFCASSFKDTQYFGPGTRLTVL.

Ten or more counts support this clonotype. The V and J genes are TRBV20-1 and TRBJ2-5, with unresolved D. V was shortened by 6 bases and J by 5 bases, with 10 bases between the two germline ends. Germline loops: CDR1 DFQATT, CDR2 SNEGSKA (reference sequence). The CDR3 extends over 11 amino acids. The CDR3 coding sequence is TGCAGTGCCGACCGCACCGAGACCCAGTACTTC. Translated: CSADRTETQYF.

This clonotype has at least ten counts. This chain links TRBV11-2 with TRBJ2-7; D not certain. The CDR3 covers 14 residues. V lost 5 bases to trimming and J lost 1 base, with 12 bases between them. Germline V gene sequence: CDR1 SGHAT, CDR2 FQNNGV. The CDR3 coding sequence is TGTGCCAGCAGCCCTATGGACCTTTCCTACGAGCAGTACTTC. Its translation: CASSPMDLSYEQYF.

CDR3 nucleotides: TGCGCCAGCAGCTTGGGCCTTTCGGCAGGGGTGAACACTGAAGCTTTCTTT. Its translation is CASSLGLSAGVNTEAFF. This chain links TRBV5-1 with TRBJ1-1; possibly TRBD1 for D (6 bases). CDR3 length: 17 residues. Deletions cut 0 bases from V and 0 bases from J, with 15 bases between. Germline V gives CDR1 SGHRS, CDR2 YFSETQ.

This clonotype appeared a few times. For the CDR3, the DNA is TGTGCCAGCAGTTACTCCAGGACGGTCTATGGCTACACCTTC. Translated: CASSYSRTVYGYTF. The J gene is TRBJ1-2, the V gene TRBV6-5; no reliable D call. The CDR3 totals 14 residues. Trimming stripped 0 bases from V and 4 bases from J, with 9 bases between. Germline CDR1 and CDR2: MNHEY and SVGAGI.

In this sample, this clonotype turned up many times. The CDR3 DNA follows: TGTGCCAGCAGTTGGGACAGGGTCACTGAAGCTTTCTTT. This encodes CASSWDRVTEAFF. The chain carries TRBV6-2 or TRBV6-3 and TRBJ1-1; TRBD1 matches at 9 bases. The V gene's germline CDR1 is MNHEY and CDR2 SVGEGT. Germline trimming cut 4 bases from V and 4 bases from J; bases unmatched to any gene: 1. The CDR3 consists of 13 residues.

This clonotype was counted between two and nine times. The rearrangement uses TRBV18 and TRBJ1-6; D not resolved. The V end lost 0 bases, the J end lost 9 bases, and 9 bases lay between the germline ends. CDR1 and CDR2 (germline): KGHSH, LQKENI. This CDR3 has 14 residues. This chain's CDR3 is CASSPPAKSSPLHF. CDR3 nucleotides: TGTGCCAGCTCACCACCTGCCAAAAGTTCACCCCTCCACTTT.

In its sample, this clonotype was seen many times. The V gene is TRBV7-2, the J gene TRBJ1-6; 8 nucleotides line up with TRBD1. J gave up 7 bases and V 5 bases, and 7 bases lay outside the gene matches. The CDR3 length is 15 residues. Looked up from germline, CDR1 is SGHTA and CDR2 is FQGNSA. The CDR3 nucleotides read TGTGCCAGCAGCCTATCAGGGGGCAAGAATTCACCCCTCCACTTT. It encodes CASSLSGGKNSPLHF.

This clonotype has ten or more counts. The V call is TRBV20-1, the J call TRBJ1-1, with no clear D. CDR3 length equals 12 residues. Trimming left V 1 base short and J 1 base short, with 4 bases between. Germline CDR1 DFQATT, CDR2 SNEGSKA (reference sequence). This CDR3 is CSARVGNTEAFF. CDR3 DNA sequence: TGCAGTGCTAGAGTGGGGAACACTGAAGCTTTCTTT.

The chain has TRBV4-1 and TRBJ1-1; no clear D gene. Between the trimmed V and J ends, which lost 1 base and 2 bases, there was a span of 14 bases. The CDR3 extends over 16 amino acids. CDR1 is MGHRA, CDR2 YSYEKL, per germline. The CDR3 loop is CASSQAGRGGNTEAFF. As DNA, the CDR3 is TGCGCCAGCAGCCAAGCTGGGCGGGGTGGCAACACTGAAGCTTTCTTT.

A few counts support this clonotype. CDR3 DNA sequence: TGCGCCAGCAGCGCAAATGGACAGGGTGGCGGCTACACCTTC. Residues: CASSANGQGGGYTF. The chain recombines TRBV5-1 with TRBJ1-2, with TRBD1 identical over 8 bases. The length of the CDR3 is 14 residues. Germline V gene data show CDR1 as SGHRS and CDR2 as YFSETQ. The junction had 10 bases not matched to a gene; V was cut back by 4 bases and J by 8 bases.

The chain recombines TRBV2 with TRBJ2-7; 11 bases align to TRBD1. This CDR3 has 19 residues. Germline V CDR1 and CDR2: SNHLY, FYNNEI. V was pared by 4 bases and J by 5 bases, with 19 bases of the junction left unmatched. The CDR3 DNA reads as TGTGCCAGCAGTGTGTGGTTGGGGACAGGGGGAGGTCGCGGCAACGAGCAGTACTTC. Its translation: CASSVWLGTGGGRGNEQYF.

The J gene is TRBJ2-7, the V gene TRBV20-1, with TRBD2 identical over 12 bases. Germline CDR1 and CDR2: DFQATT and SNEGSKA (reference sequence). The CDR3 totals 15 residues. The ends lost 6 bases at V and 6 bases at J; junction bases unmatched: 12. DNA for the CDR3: TGCAGTGCAACTCTAGCGGGAGGGCGTTGGGGCGAGCAGTACTTC. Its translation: CSATLAGGRWGEQYF.

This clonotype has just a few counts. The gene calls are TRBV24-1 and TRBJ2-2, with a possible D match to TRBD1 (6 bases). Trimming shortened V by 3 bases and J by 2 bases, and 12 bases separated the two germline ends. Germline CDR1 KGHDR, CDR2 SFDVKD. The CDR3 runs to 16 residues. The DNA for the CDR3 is TGTGCCACCAGTGATCGGACAGCGCTAAACACCGGGGAGCTGTTTTTT. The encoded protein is CATSDRTALNTGELFF.

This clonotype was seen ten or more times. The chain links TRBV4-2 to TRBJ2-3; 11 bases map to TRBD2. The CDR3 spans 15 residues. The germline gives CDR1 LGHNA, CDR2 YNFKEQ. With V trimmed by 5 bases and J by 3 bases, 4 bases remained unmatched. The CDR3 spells CASSSSGRGTDTQYF. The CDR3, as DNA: TGTGCCAGCAGCAGTAGCGGGAGGGGGACAGATACGCAGTATTTT.